This paragraph covers one T cell receptor (beta chain) sequence. Its antigen is unidentified. The germline V gene encodes CDR1 LNHDA and CDR2 SQIVND (reference sequence). V trimming: 2 bases; J trimming: 5 bases; junction bases outside the gene matches: 4. This CDR3 has 15 residues. This specimen comes from a study of cytotoxic CD8 clonotypes in ibrutinib-treated CLL. The study's findings and limits: The public clonotypes identified were infrequent and showed contraction or stability on treatment.

Assay: immunoSEQ multiplex PCR; the TCRdb copy retains only in-frame clones and omits some. The profile covers a few hundred thousand clones, with about 64% appearing a single time and 5% to 6.5% taken by the ten largest. V is TRBV19 and J is TRBJ2-3; 10 bases agree with TRBD2. The specimen was PBMCs, collected after 36 months of ibrutinib treatment. The sequence was collected from a human donor with chronic lymphocytic leukemia. CDR3 DNA sequence: TGTGCCAGTAGTATACCGGGACTAGCGAGAGATACGCAGTATTTT. Protein product: CASSIPGLARDTQYF.